This entry lists 26 T cell receptor beta chains sequenced from one sample in a study of persistence of HIV-infected CD4 T cells. The immunoSEQ assay was version 4, run in survey mode. The repertoire was sequenced with immunoSEQ multiplex PCR; TCRdb's copy has only in-frame clones and lacks some. This sample has 37,000 or so clones; roughly 89% occur once, and the top ten carry approximately 1.3%. Cells were stimulated nonspecifically with anti-CD3/anti-CD28 magnetic beads. Responding CD4+ T cells were sorted by upregulation of both CD40 ligand and CD69. Antigens of these TCRs are unknown. Material: CD4+ T cells sorted from PBMCs after approximately 18-hour stimulation, obtained from a patient who received antiretroviral therapy. The receptor set was obtained from an adult man with HIV who was CMV-seropositive.

The chain couples TRBV6-5 to TRBJ2-1; D is unclear. Deletions cut 4 bases from V and 4 bases from J, with 11 bases between. Germline CDR1 reads MNHEY; CDR2 reads SVGAGI. This CDR3 region has 14 residues. The CDR3 sequence: CASSSRRLYNEQFF. The CDR3 DNA follows: TGTGCCAGCAGTTCTCGACGGTTGTACAATGAGCAGTTCTTC.

This clone was observed once. This sequence joins TRBV10-3 and TRBJ1-2; maybe TRBD1 (6 bases). The V and J ends lost 7 bases and 6 bases respectively, with 18 bases between them. The CDR3 runs to 14 residues. Germline CDR1 is ENHRY and CDR2 is SYGVKD. In DNA form, the CDR3 reads TGTGCCATCACCCCCAGGGGTGATGCAGATGGCTACACCTTC. Its translation is CAITPRGDADGYTF.

As regards this clone: One junction end disagrees with the germline gene, perhaps due to a read error. This chain connects TRBV30 to TRBJ1-4; 8 nucleotides match TRBD1. This CDR3 has 16 amino acids. Germline loops: CDR1 GTSNPN, CDR2 SVGIG (reference sequence). Here the CDR3 reads CAGRRTGRKYDEKLFF. The CDR3 nucleotides read TGTGCCGGGAGGAGGACAGGGAGAAAGTATGATGAAAAACTGTTTTTT.

In its sample, this clone was seen once. This chain uses TRBV19 with TRBJ1-1; D may be TRBD1 (6 bases). CDR1 and CDR2 (germline): LNHDA, SQIVND (reference sequence). Trimming took 10 bases from V and 4 from J, leaving 16 bases between them. CDR3 length: 13 residues. Here the CDR3 DNA reads TGTGCCACCTCAATTGGGGGGGCCACTGAAGCTTTCTTT. Protein: CATSIGGATEAFF.

This chain links TRBV18 with TRBJ2-1; 8 positions match TRBD2. The CDR3 spans 14 residues. Unmatched junction bases numbered 8, after V lost 3 bases and J lost 10 bases. Germline CDR1 KGHSH, CDR2 LQKENI. CDR3 in DNA: TGTGCCAGCTCACCGGGACTAGGAGAATACGAGCAGTTCTTC. This translates into CASSPGLGEYEQFF.

V gene TRBV25-1 combines with J gene TRBJ2-3; D ambiguous. The germline V gene has CDR1 MGHDK and CDR2 SYGVNS. CDR3 length: 13 residues. V was trimmed by 8 bases and J by 4 bases, leaving 13 bases between them. DNA of the CDR3: TGTGCCAGCTCGCCTAGTGGGGCAGATACGCAGTATTTT. Encoded protein: CASSPSGADTQYF. The complete variable domain, with remaining parts taken from reference TRBV25-1 and TRBJ2-3, reads EADIYQTPRYLVIGTGKKITLECSQTMGHDKMYWYQQDPGMELHLIHYSYGVNSTEKGDLSSESTVSRIRTEHFPLTLESARPSHTSQYLCASSPSGADTQYFGPGTRLTVL.

With regard to this clone: Other DNA sequences within the sample encode an identical CDR3. V and J are TRBV19 and TRBJ2-7, with 13 bases matching TRBD2. Trimming removed 6 bases from V and 0 bases from J; junction bases left unmatched: 2. Germline V gene data show CDR1 as LNHDA and CDR2 as SQIVND (reference sequence). This CDR3 contains 15 residues. CDR3 region: CASSRTSGSSYEQYF. CDR3 in DNA: TGTGCCAGTAGCCGGACTAGCGGGAGCTCCTACGAGCAGTACTTC.

This clone was seen once. This chain connects TRBV5-1 to TRBJ1-5; TRBD1 matches at 10 bases. Germline assignment: CDR1 SGHRS and CDR2 YFSETQ. V was pared by 4 bases and J by 3 bases, with 7 bases of the junction left unmatched. There are 16 residues in the CDR3. For the CDR3, the DNA is TGCGCCAGCAGCCCCGGGACAGGGGCGCTCAATCAGCCCCAGCATTTT. It specifies CASSPGTGALNQPQHF.

The rearrangement joins TRBV6-5 to TRBJ1-5, with D possibly being TRBD1 (5 bases). The CDR3 is made up of 14 amino acids. With 5 bases removed from V and 6 bases from J, the gap between germline ends came to 14 bases. CDR1 and CDR2 from the germline V gene are MNHEY and SVGAGI. The CDR3 DNA is TGTGCCAGCAGTCCCCAGGGAGCGGGTCAGCCCCAGCATTTT. Amino acids: CASSPQGAGQPQHF.

The rearrangement links TRBV6-5 to TRBJ2-6; D is possibly TRBD2 (5 bases). V was trimmed by 0 bases and J by 0 bases, leaving 6 bases between them. The V gene's germline CDR1 is MNHEY and CDR2 SVGAGI. This CDR3 comprises 16 residues. CDR3 in DNA: TGTGCCAGCAGTTACTCCGGGGACTCTGGGGCCAACGTCCTGACTTTC. Amino acids: CASSYSGDSGANVLTF.

The rearrangement links TRBV14 to TRBJ2-7; no definite D call. Deletions cut 1 base from V and 0 bases from J, with 4 bases between. Germline lookup yields CDR1 SGHDN and CDR2 FVKESK. CDR3 length equals 13 residues. The chain's CDR3 is CASSQVSSYEQYF. The DNA for the CDR3 is TGTGCCAGCAGCCAAGTCAGCTCCTACGAGCAGTACTTC.

The chain employs TRBV19 and TRBJ1-1; no firm D call. The CDR3 is 13 residues long. Germline CDR1 and CDR2: LNHDA and SQIVND (reference sequence). Trimming left V 5 bases short and J 2 bases short, with 9 bases between. The CDR3 protein is CASSVDRNTEAFF. DNA for the CDR3: TGTGCCAGTAGTGTGGATAGAAACACTGAAGCTTTCTTT.

V is TRBV19 and J is TRBJ1-1; 10 bases are a match to TRBD1. V dropped 10 bases and J dropped 0; count of bases not matched to a gene: 8. The CDR3 is 15 amino acids. Germline V lookup: CDR1 LNHDA, CDR2 SQIVND (reference sequence). In DNA form, the CDR3 reads TGTGCCATGCGGACAGGGGGAGTTATGAACACTGAAGCTTTCTTT. It yields the protein CAMRTGGVMNTEAFF.

The gene calls are TRBV30 and TRBJ1-4; a possible D gene is TRBD1 (5 bases). Deletions cut 0 bases from V and 0 bases from J, with 11 bases between. Germline assignment: CDR1 GTSNPN and CDR2 SVGIG (reference sequence). The CDR3 covers 16 residues. This CDR3 is CAWSVQGLTTNEKLFF. CDR3 in DNA: TGTGCCTGGAGTGTCCAGGGTTTGACAACTAATGAAAAACTGTTTTTT.

V usage is TRBV5-4 and J usage is TRBJ1-6, with TRBD1 as a possible D gene (5 bases). The CDR3 has 15 residues. V lost 4 bases and J 0 bases, leaving 8 bases between the germline ends. In germline, CDR1 is SGHNT, CDR2 YYREEE (reference sequence). CDR3 residues: CASSQGSSYNSPLHF. In DNA, the CDR3 is TGTGCCAGCAGCCAGGGAAGCTCCTATAATTCACCCCTCCACTTT.

This chain connects TRBV11-1 to TRBJ2-3, with TRBD2 identical over 11 bases. With V trimmed by 5 bases and J by 2 bases, 3 bases remained unmatched. The germline gives CDR1 SGHAT, CDR2 FQDESV (reference sequence). CDR3 length: 15 residues. CDR3: CASSNSGGDTDTQYF. In DNA, the CDR3 is TGTGCCAGCAGCAATAGCGGGGGGGACACAGATACGCAGTATTTT. The complete variable domain, with remaining parts taken from reference TRBV11-1 and TRBJ2-3, reads EAEVAQSPRYKITEKSQAVAFWCDPISGHATLYWYRQILGQGPELLVQFQDESVVDDSQLPKDRFSAERLKGVDSTLKIQPAELGDSAMYLCASSNSGGDTDTQYFGPGTRLTVL.

The chain uses TRBV18 and TRBJ2-7; D gene uncertain. The CDR3 has 13 residues. The germline CDR1 and CDR2 sequences are KGHSH and LQKENI. V lost 6 bases and J 0 bases, leaving 9 bases between the germline ends. The CDR3 region is CASSYLSSYEQYF. In DNA, the CDR3 is TGTGCCAGCTCCTATCTTAGCTCCTACGAGCAGTACTTC.

V and J are TRBV4-1 and TRBJ1-2; D perhaps matches TRBD1 (6 bases). Trimming took off 2 bases at V and 8 bases at J, with 15 bases between the two ends. CDR1 and CDR2 (germline): MGHRA, YSYEKL. There are 14 residues in the CDR3. In DNA, the CDR3 is TGCGCCAGCAGCCAACCACTCACAGGGAGGGGCTACACCTTC. It codes for CASSQPLTGRGYTF.

This chain uses TRBV18 with TRBJ2-6; tentatively, D is TRBD1 (6 bases). V dropped 6 bases and J dropped 1 base, with 10 bases sitting between them. The germline gives CDR1 KGHSH, CDR2 LQKENI. The CDR3 contains 15 residues. The CDR3: CASSTGKSGANVLTF. CDR3 nucleotides: TGTGCCAGCTCTACAGGGAAGTCTGGGGCCAACGTCCTGACTTTC.

This chain joins TRBV7-2 and TRBJ2-7, with 11 bases matching TRBD2. Germline V CDR1 and CDR2: SGHTA, FQGNSA. The CDR3 extends over 14 amino acids. With 4 bases clipped from V and 3 bases from J, the junction kept 2 bases outside the gene matches. The CDR3 region has the DNA TGTGCCAGCAGCTCTAGCGGGGGGCACTACGAGCAGTACTTC. It translates to CASSSSGGHYEQYF.

This chain uses TRBV30 with TRBJ2-3, with a tentative D call TRBD1 (6 bases). CDR1 and CDR2 (germline): GTSNPN, SVGIG (reference sequence). The V and J ends lost 2 bases and 2 bases respectively, with 14 bases between them. The CDR3 extends over 15 amino acids. The CDR3 sequence is CAWSRDIRNTDTQYF. The CDR3 region has the DNA TGTGCCTGGAGTCGGGACATACGAAACACAGATACGCAGTATTTT.

The genes are TRBV6-6 and TRBJ2-3; no definite D call. With 0 bases removed from V and 2 bases from J, the gap between germline ends came to 9 bases. Germline CDR1 reads MNHNY; CDR2 reads SVGAGI (reference sequence). The CDR3 length is 15 residues. The CDR3 here is CASSYSTLATDTQYF. CDR3 nucleotides: TGTGCCAGCAGTTACTCGACTCTGGCCACAGATACGCAGTATTTT.

The genes are TRBV27 and TRBJ1-2; TRBD1 is a possible D gene (5 bases). V lost 4 bases and J 4 bases, leaving 28 bases between the germline ends. The CDR3 is 19 amino acids. CDR1 and CDR2 from the germline V gene are MNHEY and SMNVEV (reference sequence). The CDR3 loop is CASSSRVGTSFRPIYGYTF. In nucleotides, the CDR3 is TGTGCCAGCAGTTCGCGAGTCGGGACCTCTTTTAGGCCTATCTATGGCTACACCTTC.

The rearrangement uses TRBV6-6 and TRBJ1-3, with TRBD1 as a possible D gene (6 bases). Germline CDR1 is MNHNY and CDR2 is SVGAGI (reference sequence). The V end lost 0 bases, the J end lost 4 bases, and 10 bases lay between the germline ends. The CDR3 is made up of 15 amino acids. CDR3 DNA: TGTGCCAGCAGTTACTCGACGGGACAAGGAAACACCATATATTTT. It translates to CASSYSTGQGNTIYF.

This chain uses TRBV10-2 with TRBJ1-3; D is undetermined. Germline V CDR1 and CDR2: WSHSY, SAAADI. V dropped 6 bases and J dropped 2 bases, with 5 bases sitting between them. This CDR3 is built from 12 residues. CDR3 in amino acids: CASSTAGNTIYF. CDR3 in DNA: TGCGCCAGCAGCACGGCTGGAAACACCATATATTTT.

V is TRBV5-5 and J is TRBJ2-3; the match to TRBD1 covers 7 bases. This CDR3 region has 16 residues. Germline V gene lookup returns CDR1 SGHKS and CDR2 YYEKEE (reference sequence). V gave up 4 bases and J gave up 3 bases; unmatched junction bases: 11. This chain's CDR3 is CASSPRQGSWTDTQYF. CDR3 sequence (DNA): TGTGCCAGCAGCCCTCGACAGGGAAGTTGGACAGATACGCAGTATTTT.